In this sample, the clone carrying this T cell receptor beta chain turned up many times. Axillary draining lymph nodes of breast cancer patients supplied the node samples. These data belong to a study of breast tumors, draining lymph nodes, adjacent tissues. The V gene end was trimmed by 0 bases and the J gene end by 4 bases; junction bases not matched to a gene: 6. The V gene's germline CDR1 is SQVTM and CDR2 ANQGSEA. This CDR3 has 17 residues. MiXCR, applied by TCRdb to the multiplex PCR reads, yields one record per CDR3 protein. The sample consists of about 300,000 distinct CDR3 sequences, 30% to 35% of them appearing once.

Material for sequencing was axillary lymph node tissue. The rearrangement uses TRBV29-1 and TRBJ2-5; 15 bases are shared with TRBD2. The source is a female donor with breast cancer. Some clones in this sample may be carry-over from other donors' samples. CDR3 coding DNA: TGCAGCGTTGAAGATTGGACTAGCGGGAGGGCCGGAGAGACCCAGTACTTC. Translation: CSVEDWTSGRAGETQYF. Full variable domain (missing parts from reference TRBV29-1 and TRBJ2-5): SAVISQKPSRDICQRGTSLTIQCQVDSQVTMMFWYRQQPGQSLTLIATANQGSEATYESGFVIDKFPISRPNLTFSTLTVSNMSPEDSSIYLCSVEDWTSGRAGETQYFGPGTRLLVL.